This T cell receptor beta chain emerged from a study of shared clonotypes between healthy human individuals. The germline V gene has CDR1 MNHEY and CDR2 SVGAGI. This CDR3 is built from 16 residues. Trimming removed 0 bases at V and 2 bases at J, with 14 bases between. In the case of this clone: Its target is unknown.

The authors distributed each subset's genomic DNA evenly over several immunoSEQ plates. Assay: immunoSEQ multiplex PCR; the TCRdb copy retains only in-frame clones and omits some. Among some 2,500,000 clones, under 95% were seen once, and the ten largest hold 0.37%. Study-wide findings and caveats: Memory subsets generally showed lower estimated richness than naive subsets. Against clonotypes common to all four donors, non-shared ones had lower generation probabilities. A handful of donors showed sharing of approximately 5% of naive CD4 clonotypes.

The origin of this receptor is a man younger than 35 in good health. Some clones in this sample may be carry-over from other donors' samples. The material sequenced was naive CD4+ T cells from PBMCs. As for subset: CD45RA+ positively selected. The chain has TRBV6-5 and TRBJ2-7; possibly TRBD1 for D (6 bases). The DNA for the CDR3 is TGTGCCAGCAGTTACTCGAGGCAGGGGCTTACCTACGAGCAGTACTTC. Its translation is CASSYSRQGLTYEQYF.